One and the same sample provided the 28 T cell receptor beta chains below, sequenced in a study of human T cells and chemical hapten exposure. Via MiXCR, TCRdb re-called the RACE reads, giving one row per CDR3 protein. The table shows approximately 80,000 distinct CDR3 sequences, with under 11% occurring only once. Time point given: patch test 2, 6 weeks after DPC sensitization. Documented treatment: therapeutic diphenylcyclopropenone sensitization with weekly scalp DPC. The source was whole blood, collected in connection with sensitization to the hapten diphenylcyclopropenone (DPC). The source of these receptors is a woman aged 45-60 years with alopecia areata. Some clones in this sample may be carry-over from other donors' samples.

This clonotype occurred many times. The chain joins TRBV7-2 to TRBJ2-7; 9 nucleotides align to TRBD2. The CDR3 is 14 residues long. V was pared by 7 bases and J by 6 bases, with 10 bases of the junction left unmatched. CDR1 is SGHTA and CDR2 is FQGNSA in the germline V gene. The CDR3, as DNA: TGTGCCAGCACCGAGGGACTAGCTTCTCTCGAGCAGTACTTC. The encoded protein is CASTEGLASLEQYF. The variable domain in full, completed from reference TRBV7-2 and TRBJ2-7, reads GAGVSQSPSNKVTEKGKDVELRCDPISGHTALYWYRQSLGQGLEFLIYFQGNSAPDKSGLPSDRFSAERTGGSVSTLTIQRTQQEDSAVYLCASTEGLASLEQYFGPGTRLTVT.

A few counts support this clonotype. The chain uses TRBV28 and TRBJ2-1, with D unclear. V lost 6 bases to trimming and J lost 12 bases, with 15 bases between them. Germline lookup yields CDR1 MDHEN and CDR2 SYDVKM. There are 12 residues in the CDR3. This CDR3 is CASSLLRGRQFF. CDR3 nucleotide sequence: TGTGCCAGCAGCCTCCTCCGAGGTCGGCAGTTCTTC.

Only a few counts were recorded for this clonotype. The chain couples TRBV5-6 to TRBJ2-3, with D uncertain. Germline-derived CDR1 and CDR2 are SGHDT and YYEEEE. The CDR3 is 14 residues long. Trimming left V 0 bases short and J 2 bases short, with 7 bases between. CDR3 DNA: TGTGCCAGCAGCTTGGGTTCCGCCACAGATACGCAGTATTTT. Its translation is CASSLGSATDTQYF.

This clonotype was counted many times. V usage is TRBV3-1 and J usage is TRBJ2-7; D possibly corresponds to TRBD2 (6 bases). V was pared by 8 bases and J by 3 bases, with 20 bases between. From germline, CDR1 is LGHDT and CDR2 YNNKEL (reference sequence). This CDR3 region has 15 residues. CDR3 bases: TGTGCCAGCCGACAACAACTAGCAGGCCGCTACGAGCAGTACTTC. This translates into CASRQQLAGRYEQYF.

The chain joins TRBV20-1 to TRBJ1-1; 9 nucleotides match TRBD1. Germline CDR1 is DFQATT and CDR2 is SNEGSKA (reference sequence). The V and J ends lost 5 bases and 0 bases, in that order; junction bases with no gene match: 10. The CDR3 contains 16 residues. CDR3 protein: CSAFLTGGRVNTEAFF. The CDR3 coding sequence is TGCAGTGCTTTCCTAACAGGGGGCCGTGTGAACACTGAAGCTTTCTTT.

This clonotype came up a few times. This chain connects TRBV3-1 to TRBJ1-2; no reliable D call. CDR3 length: 15 amino acids. The V and J ends lost 4 bases and 0 bases respectively, with 12 bases between them. Germline-derived CDR1 and CDR2 are LGHDT and YNNKEL (reference sequence). CDR3 amino acids: CASSRAVTANYGYTF. The CDR3 bases are TGTGCCAGCAGCCGGGCCGTTACAGCTAACTATGGCTACACCTTC.

This clonotype was counted many times. V usage is TRBV6-4 and J usage is TRBJ2-2; TRBD2 matches 7 bases. This CDR3 is 15 amino acids long. J gave up 4 bases and V 9 bases, and 11 bases lay outside the gene matches. Germline V CDR1 and CDR2: MRHNA, SNTAGT. The CDR3 nucleotides are TGTGCCAGTTCAAGGGAGGGTTCGTTCACCGGGGAGCTGTTTTTT. It codes for CASSREGSFTGELFF.

The sample holds a few counts of this clonotype. The chain couples TRBV4-1 to TRBJ2-7, with TRBD1 matching 7 bases. The junction had 9 bases not matched to a gene; V was cut back by 10 bases and J by 3 bases. The CDR3 covers 13 residues. Germline V gene data show CDR1 as MGHRA and CDR2 as YSYEKL. Here the CDR3 DNA reads TGCGCCATCGACGAGGGGACAGACTACGAGCAGTACTTC. It specifies CAIDEGTDYEQYF.

The table lists this clonotype with many counts. The chain joins TRBV6-2 or TRBV6-3 to TRBJ2-7; D may be TRBD1 (5 bases). Trimming stripped 6 bases from V and 6 bases from J, with 18 bases between. Germline-derived CDR1 and CDR2 are MNHEY and SVGEGT. CDR3 length: 14 residues. CDR3 sequence reads: CASSLQEPPLEQYF. CDR3 in DNA: TGTGCCAGCAGCTTACAGGAACCCCCACTCGAGCAGTACTTC.

This chain links TRBV9 with TRBJ2-6; D unresolved. The V gene's germline CDR1 is SGDLS and CDR2 YYNGEE. The V gene lost 3 bases and the J gene lost 9 bases, with 13 bases spanning the gap. The CDR3 loop spans 14 amino acids. The CDR3 DNA reads TGTGCCAGCAGCGGGCATGGAGTAGGCAACGTCCTGACTTTC. It encodes CASSGHGVGNVLTF.

This clonotype came up a few times. The chain employs TRBV2 and TRBJ2-2; TRBD2 is a possible D gene (5 bases). V lost 4 bases, J lost 4 bases, and 16 bases lay in between. The germline V gene encodes CDR1 SNHLY and CDR2 FYNNEI. This CDR3 region has 16 residues. The CDR3 here is CASSVFGVPGTGELFF. Written as DNA, the CDR3 is TGTGCCAGCAGTGTATTCGGGGTTCCCGGCACCGGGGAGCTGTTTTTT.

In this sample, this clonotype turned up a few times. The rearrangement uses TRBV13 and TRBJ2-7; D may be TRBD1 or TRBD2 (5 bases each). Germline V gene data show CDR1 as PRHDT and CDR2 as FYEKMQ (reference sequence). Trimming left V 5 bases short and J 2 bases short, with 13 bases between. The CDR3 totals 14 residues. The CDR3 DNA reads TGTGCCAGCAGCCGATCAAGGGGAGCCTACGAGCAGTACTTC. Encoded protein: CASSRSRGAYEQYF.

A few counts support this clonotype. The rearrangement joins TRBV30 to TRBJ1-6; D is uncertain. In germline, CDR1 is GTSNPN, CDR2 SVGIG (reference sequence). There are 14 residues in the CDR3. The V gene lost 3 bases and the J gene lost 5 bases, with 11 bases spanning the gap. DNA of the CDR3: TGTGCCTGGAGCTCACAGCTCGATAATTCACCCCTCCACTTT. Protein sequence: CAWSSQLDNSPLHF. Full variable domain (rest looked up from reference TRBV30 and TRBJ1-6): SQTIHQWPATLVQPVGSPLSLECTVEGTSNPNLYWYRQAAGRGLQLLFYSVGIGQISSEVPQNLSASRPQDRQFILSSKKLLLSDSGFYLCAWSSQLDNSPLHFGNGTRLTVT.

This clonotype was seen repeatedly, ten times or more. The V call is TRBV30, the J call TRBJ2-2, with TRBD1 matching over 8 bases. Looked up from germline, CDR1 is GTSNPN and CDR2 is SVGIG (reference sequence). The CDR3 spans 13 residues. Trimming at V came to 3 bases and at J to 13 bases, leaving 10 bases not matched to a gene. Written as DNA, the CDR3 is TGTGCCTGGAGCGGGACAGGACCGCAAGTGCTGTTTTTT. Translated, it gives CAWSGTGPQVLFF.

This clonotype was detected many times. V gene TRBV30 combines with J gene TRBJ1-1, with a weak D call TRBD1 (6 bases). The CDR3 is 15 amino acids. Germline V gives CDR1 GTSNPN, CDR2 SVGIG (reference sequence). V gave up 3 bases and J gave up 1 base, with 15 bases separating them. The CDR3 region is CAWRLNRVANTEAFF. CDR3 nucleotides: TGTGCCTGGAGGTTGAACAGGGTAGCGAACACTGAAGCTTTCTTT.

This clonotype was detected many times. The CDR3 reads CSAGIDARTDTQYF. CDR3 coding DNA: TGCAGTGCTGGAATTGACGCCCGCACAGATACGCAGTATTTT. The V call is TRBV20-1, the J call TRBJ2-3; no clear D gene. V lost 5 bases to trimming and J lost 1 base, with 13 bases between them. Per germline, CDR1 DFQATT and CDR2 SNEGSKA (reference sequence). The CDR3 sequence is 14 residues long.

This clonotype was counted many times. The gene calls are TRBV20-1 and TRBJ1-5; D is undetermined. Per the germline V gene, CDR1 is DFQATT and CDR2 is SNEGSKA (reference sequence). Between the trimmed V and J ends, which lost 3 bases and 0 bases, there was a span of 6 bases. The CDR3 contains 13 residues. The CDR3 DNA sequence: TGCAGTGCTAGTCGCAGTAGCAATCAGCCCCAGCATTTT. Encoded protein: CSASRSSNQPQHF.

This clonotype was observed at least ten times. J is TRBJ1-6 and V is TRBV10-3, with 7 bases identical to TRBD1. The CDR3 length is 15 residues. Germline loops: CDR1 ENHRY, CDR2 SYGVKD. The trim removed 5 bases at V and 10 bases at J, leaving 11 bases unmatched. The CDR3 is CAISYSDREGSPLHF. DNA of the CDR3: TGTGCCATCAGTTACTCCGACAGGGAAGGCTCACCCCTCCACTTT.

Remarks on this clonotype: A read error may account for a junction end that differs from germline. The chain joins TRBV11-3 to TRBJ1-3; weak D call: TRBD1 (6 bases). The CDR3 is 15 residues long. The germline V gene has CDR1 SGHNT and CDR2 YENEEA. The CDR3 coding sequence is TGTGCCAGCAGCCTACAGGGCACGGCTGGAAACACCAAATATTTT. It translates to CASSLQGTAGNTKYF.

This clonotype has ten or more counts. V gene TRBV29-1 combines with J gene TRBJ2-7; 9 bases match TRBD2. The CDR3 has 13 residues. Germline V gene sequence: CDR1 SQVTM, CDR2 ANQGSEA. The V gene end was trimmed by 4 bases and the J gene end by 9 bases; junction bases not matched to a gene: 10. CDR3 residues: CSVGLGSGRRQYF. The CDR3 bases are TGCAGCGTTGGACTAGGAAGCGGGAGGAGGCAGTACTTC.

This clonotype was recorded at least ten times. The chain has TRBV7-2 and TRBJ2-7; D not resolved. This CDR3 is built from 14 residues. V lost 5 bases to trimming and J lost 0 bases, with 11 bases between them. Germline-derived CDR1 and CDR2 are SGHTA and FQGNSA. CDR3 sequence (DNA): TGTGCCAGCAGCCCGGACGGATACTCCTACGAGCAGTACTTC. It translates to CASSPDGYSYEQYF.

Only a few counts were recorded for this clonotype. The chain is built from TRBV6-6 and TRBJ1-3; unclear D gene. The CDR3 is 14 amino acids. Germline V gene sequence: CDR1 MNHNY, CDR2 SVGAGI (reference sequence). V was trimmed by 7 bases and J by 0 bases, leaving 10 bases between them. CDR3 sequence reads: CASKEGGSGNTIYF. The CDR3 nucleotides read TGTGCCAGCAAAGAGGGAGGCTCTGGAAACACCATATATTTT.

The sample holds many counts of this clonotype. The junction does not match germline at one end; this may be a read error. The CDR3: CASSPRAGENTEAFF. CDR3 DNA: TGTGCCAGCTCCCCACGGGCAGGGGAGAACACTGAAGCTTTCTTT. J is TRBJ1-1 and V is TRBV18, with D perhaps matching TRBD1 (6 bases). Germline values: CDR1 KGHSH, CDR2 LQKENI. The CDR3 has 15 amino acids.

The chain joins TRBV7-2 to TRBJ1-2; the D gene is possibly TRBD1 (6 bases). The CDR3 has 15 amino acids. The V and J ends lost 4 bases and 8 bases respectively, with 20 bases between them. Per the germline V gene, CDR1 is SGHTA and CDR2 is FQGNSA. The CDR3 DNA reads TGTGCCAGCAGCTCGAATCGACAGGTTCCGCAGGGCTACACCTTC. Translating gives CASSSNRQVPQGYTF. The variable domain in full, with the rest retrieved from reference TRBV7-2 and TRBJ1-2, is GAGVSQSPSNKVTEKGKDVELRCDPISGHTALYWYRQSLGQGLEFLIYFQGNSAPDKSGLPSDRFSAERTGGSVSTLTIQRTQQEDSAVYLCASSSNRQVPQGYTFGSGTRLTVV.

In this sample, this clonotype turned up many times. The chain recombines TRBV7-8 with TRBJ2-7; D is ambiguous. The V gene's germline CDR1 is SGHVS and CDR2 FQNEAQ. Trimming pared 1 base from V and 3 bases from J, leaving 7 bases between. The CDR3 runs to 13 residues. The CDR3 here is CASSLERFYEQYF. The CDR3 DNA reads as TGTGCCAGCAGCTTAGAAAGATTCTACGAGCAGTACTTC.

This clonotype was counted ten times or more. The chain combines TRBV4-2 with TRBJ1-6, with TRBD1 identical over 7 bases. There are 15 residues in the CDR3. Germline trimming cut 0 bases from V and 14 bases from J; bases unmatched to any gene: 10. The germline V gene has CDR1 LGHNA and CDR2 YNFKEQ. CDR3 DNA sequence: TGTGCCAGCAGCCAAGATCGGACAGGCCTTAGTACCCTCCACTTT. This sequence encodes CASSQDRTGLSTLHF.

There are many counts of this clonotype. This sequence joins TRBV7-9 and TRBJ2-5; D not resolved. Per germline, CDR1 SEHNR and CDR2 FQNEAQ (reference sequence). Trimming took 5 bases from V and 3 from J, leaving 7 bases between them. The CDR3 contains 12 residues. CDR3 in DNA: TGTGCCAGCAGCCACAATGAAGAGACCCAGTACTTC. Translated: CASSHNEETQYF.

A few counts support this clonotype. The chain joins TRBV6-6 to TRBJ2-7, with D tentatively TRBD2 (6 bases). In germline, CDR1 is MNHNY, CDR2 SVGAGI (reference sequence). Trimming removed 3 bases at V and 2 bases at J, with 14 bases between. The CDR3 spans 15 residues. DNA of the CDR3: TGTGCCAGCAGTTATCATGAGGCGGGGACCTACGAGCAGTACTTC. It is translated as CASSYHEAGTYEQYF.